This entry concerns a single T cell receptor (beta chain). The data were produced by immunoSEQ multiplex PCR, yet TCRdb's version contains in-frame clones alone and is incomplete. The profile covers fewer than 90,000 clones, with roughly 89% appearing a single time and roughly 8.8% taken by the ten largest. These data originate in a study of blood T cell repertoires in COVID-19. Study-level information: Collection of acute and convalescent COVID-19 samples took place in the United States, Italy and Spain. From T cells, B-cell-depleted T cells, or PBMCs came the material, which was cDNA or gDNA.

This CDR3 region has 9 residues. Germline V lookup: CDR1 SEHNR, CDR2 FQNEAQ (reference sequence). V was trimmed by 5 bases and J by 12 bases, leaving 5 bases between them. The genes are TRBV7-9 and TRBJ2-1; D uncertain. The origin of this receptor is a young man with acute or convalescent COVID-19. The sequenced sample consisted of peripheral blood. CDR3 in amino acids: CASSERQFF. Written as DNA, the CDR3 is TGTGCCAGCAGCGAGCGGCAGTTCTTC.